The 24 T cell receptor beta chains below all came from one sample that was sequenced in a study of cytomegalovirus exposure and HLA in healthy donors. Some clones are missing from TCRdb's copy, which holds only in-frame ones; the method was immunoSEQ multiplex PCR. There are fewer than 250,000 clones in the sample; around 87% occur only once, and around 3% lies in the top ten. Sequences were obtained from PBMCs. Receptor source: a man between 18 and 35 years old in good health and CMV-seronegative.

The chain couples TRBV2 to TRBJ2-1; D possibly corresponds to TRBD2 (5 bases). Germline CDR1 is SNHLY and CDR2 is FYNNEI. This CDR3 is built from 13 residues. V lost 3 bases and J 9 bases, leaving 12 bases between the germline ends. Here the CDR3 reads CASSELEAGEQFF. In DNA, the CDR3 is TGTGCCAGCAGTGAGCTGGAGGCGGGTGAGCAGTTCTTC. The complete variable domain, with remaining parts taken from reference TRBV2 and TRBJ2-1, reads EPEVTQTPSHQVTQMGQEVILRCVPISNHLYFYWYRQILGQKVEFLVSFYNNEISEKSEIFDDQFSVERPDGSNFTLKIRSTKLEDSAMYFCASSELEAGEQFFGPGTRLTVL.

V gene TRBV4-1 combines with J gene TRBJ2-6; D ambiguous. Germline V gene sequence: CDR1 MGHRA, CDR2 YSYEKL. V dropped 4 bases and J dropped 0 bases, with 7 bases sitting between them. This CDR3 spans 15 amino acids. Here the CDR3 DNA reads TGCGCCAGCAGCCCCACTGTCTCTGGGGCCAACGTCCTGACTTTC. Its protein product is CASSPTVSGANVLTF.

This chain joins TRBV2 and TRBJ1-1, with TRBD1 as a possible D gene (6 bases). Trimming stripped 6 bases from V and 0 bases from J, with 11 bases between. This CDR3 region has 14 residues. CDR1 and CDR2 from the germline V gene are SNHLY and FYNNEI. The CDR3 coding sequence is TGTGCCAGCAGGGAACAGGGTATGAACACTGAAGCTTTCTTT. It specifies CASREQGMNTEAFF.

The chain links TRBV7-9 to TRBJ2-5; 13 bases line up with TRBD2. With V trimmed by 7 bases and J by 9 bases, 17 bases remained unmatched. The length of the CDR3 is 17 residues. Germline V gives CDR1 SEHNR, CDR2 FQNEAQ (reference sequence). Here the CDR3 DNA reads TGTGCCAGCACTAACGCCTTCGAACTAGCGGGAGGGTTGGCCCAGTACTTC. This gives the protein CASTNAFELAGGLAQYF.

V gene TRBV19 combines with J gene TRBJ2-1; TRBD2 aligns across 10 bases. Germline V lookup: CDR1 LNHDA, CDR2 SQIVND (reference sequence). Losses at the gene ends were 2 bases for V and 6 bases for J; bases not matched to a gene: 1. There are 14 residues in the CDR3. The CDR3 bases are TGTGCCAGTAGTATAAGCGGGGGGGTCAATGAGCAGTTCTTC. As protein: CASSISGGVNEQFF. The whole variable domain, filled in from reference TRBV19 and TRBJ2-1, reads DGGITQSPKYLFRKEGQNVTLSCEQNLNHDAMYWYRQDPGQGLRLIYYSQIVNDFQKGDIAEGYSVSREKKESFPLTVTSAQKNPTAFYLCASSISGGVNEQFFGPGTRLTVL.

The V gene is TRBV27, the J gene TRBJ1-1, with D perhaps matching TRBD1 (5 bases). There are 11 residues in the CDR3. Trimming pared 5 bases from V and 8 bases from J, leaving 9 bases between. Germline CDR1 is MNHEY and CDR2 is SMNVEV (reference sequence). This CDR3 reads CASSGGTEAFF. The CDR3 bases are TGTGCCAGCAGTGGGGGGACGGAAGCTTTCTTT.

This clone appeared a single time. The chain is built from TRBV9 and TRBJ2-3, with D tentatively TRBD2 (6 bases). The CDR3 loop spans 15 amino acids. The germline V gene has CDR1 SGDLS and CDR2 YYNGEE. The V and J ends lost 5 bases and 0 bases respectively, with 13 bases between them. CDR3 in DNA: TGTGCCAGCAGGAGCGGGCTAGCTAGCACAGATACGCAGTATTTT. Protein product: CASRSGLASTDTQYF. The whole variable domain, filled in from reference TRBV9 and TRBJ2-3, reads DSGVTQTPKHLITATGQRVTLRCSPRSGDLSVYWYQQSLDQGLQFLIQYYNGEERAKGNILERFSAQQFPDLHSELNLSSLELGDSALYFCASRSGLASTDTQYFGPGTRLTVL.

The chain has TRBV7-9 and TRBJ2-5; the match to TRBD2 covers 7 bases. V was clipped by 5 bases and J by 4 bases; unmatched bases: 7. The germline CDR1 and CDR2 sequences are SEHNR and FQNEAQ (reference sequence). The CDR3 extends over 14 amino acids. As DNA, the CDR3 is TGTGCCAGCAGCCGCAGCGGGACTGGAGAGACCCAGTACTTC. It encodes CASSRSGTGETQYF.

The chain combines TRBV7-6 with TRBJ2-5; TRBD2 might be the D (5 bases). The V end was cut by 4 bases, the J end by 0 bases, with 6 bases between. The CDR3 extends over 13 amino acids. The V gene's germline CDR1 is SGHVS and CDR2 FNYEAQ. CDR3 loop: CASSSGYQETQYF. CDR3 nucleotides: TGTGCCAGCAGCTCGGGGTACCAAGAGACCCAGTACTTC.

V is TRBV7-2 and J is TRBJ1-5, with a tentative D call TRBD1 (5 bases). The CDR3 runs 15 residues. Germline V gives CDR1 SGHTA, CDR2 FQGNSA. Between the trimmed V and J ends, which lost 1 base and 6 bases, there was a span of 13 bases. This CDR3 reads CASSLEGRAIQPQHF. DNA for the CDR3: TGTGCCAGCAGCTTAGAGGGCAGGGCAATTCAGCCCCAGCATTTT.

Comment on this clone: This specimen includes other DNA sequences encoding the same CDR3. The rearrangement joins TRBV11-2 to TRBJ2-7; 13 nucleotides align to TRBD2. The ends lost 6 bases at V and 7 bases at J; junction bases unmatched: 9. Germline values: CDR1 SGHAT, CDR2 FQNNGV. This CDR3 is 15 amino acids long. The CDR3 bases are TGTGCCAGCAGTTCTACTAGCGGGGGGGTCGGAGAGCAGTACTTC. This gives the protein CASSSTSGGVGEQYF.

The genes are TRBV28 and TRBJ2-7; D is perhaps TRBD2 (5 bases). From germline, CDR1 is MDHEN and CDR2 SYDVKM. The V end lost 8 bases, the J end lost 4 bases, and 18 bases lay between the germline ends. The CDR3 totals 14 residues. The CDR3 DNA follows: TGTGCCAGCCTCAAGGAGCTCGAGGGTTACGAGCAGTACTTC. Translation: CASLKELEGYEQYF.

This chain uses TRBV29-1 with TRBJ1-2; 8 bases are a match to TRBD1. Trimming at V came to 4 bases and at J to 8 bases, leaving 12 bases not matched to a gene. This CDR3 has 14 residues. Germline values: CDR1 SQVTM, CDR2 ANQGSEA. CDR3 DNA sequence: TGCAGCGTTGTAACCGACAGGGGCGGGGGAGGCTACACCTTC. Translated: CSVVTDRGGGGYTF.

This clone was counted only a few times. The chain is built from TRBV5-6 and TRBJ2-7; D is undetermined. The ends were cut back, 1 base at V and 3 bases at J, with 5 bases in the middle. Germline V gives CDR1 SGHDT, CDR2 YYEEEE. The CDR3 runs 12 residues. DNA of the CDR3: TGTGCCAGCAGCTTGCCCTTCTACGAGCAGTACTTC. Its protein product is CASSLPFYEQYF.

This clone has a single count. This chain connects TRBV7-3 to TRBJ1-1; D perhaps matches TRBD1 (5 bases). Trimming pared 2 bases from V and 3 bases from J, leaving 7 bases between. The CDR3 is 13 residues long. In germline, CDR1 is SGHTA, CDR2 FQGTGA. CDR3 in DNA: TGTGCCAGCAGCTTACAGGGCGACACTGAAGCTTTCTTT. This encodes CASSLQGDTEAFF.

The rearrangement links TRBV2 to TRBJ2-1, with 8 bases identical to TRBD1. Per germline, CDR1 SNHLY and CDR2 FYNNEI. V was pared by 6 bases and J by 8 bases, with 9 bases of the junction left unmatched. The CDR3 totals 14 residues. Here the CDR3 reads CASRPRTGSDEQFF. In DNA form, the CDR3 reads TGTGCCAGCAGACCGCGGACAGGGTCGGATGAGCAGTTCTTC.

V usage is TRBV28 and J usage is TRBJ2-2; the D gene is possibly TRBD1 (6 bases). Trimming pared 0 bases from V and 3 bases from J, leaving 8 bases between. Germline assignment: CDR1 MDHEN and CDR2 SYDVKM. This CDR3 is 15 amino acids long. CDR3 region: CASSLWGAHTGELFF. DNA for the CDR3: TGTGCCAGCAGTTTATGGGGGGCCCACACCGGGGAGCTGTTTTTT.

This clone was seen a handful of times. The V gene is TRBV6-1, the J gene TRBJ2-1; 11 nucleotides agree with TRBD2. The J segment lost 7 bases and the V segment lost 2 bases, leaving 4 bases of the junction unmatched. The length of the CDR3 is 15 residues. The V gene's germline CDR1 is MNHNS and CDR2 SASEGT. The CDR3 reads CASSELAGGQNEQFF. CDR3 sequence (DNA): TGTGCCAGCAGTGAACTAGCGGGGGGCCAAAATGAGCAGTTCTTC.

The chain carries TRBV5-1 and TRBJ1-5; maybe TRBD1 (5 bases). Germline-derived CDR1 and CDR2 are SGHRS and YFSETQ. This CDR3 is built from 14 residues. The V gene lost 4 bases and the J gene lost 8 bases, with 16 bases spanning the gap. CDR3 coding DNA: TGCGCCAGCAGCCTGATGGGAGGGACGGAGCCCCAGCATTTT. Its protein product is CASSLMGGTEPQHF.

This clone has only a few counts. This chain links TRBV11-2 with TRBJ1-2; D is unresolved. The CDR3 extends over 13 amino acids. Germline values: CDR1 SGHAT, CDR2 FQNNGV. V dropped 2 bases and J dropped 8 bases, with 12 bases sitting between them. CDR3 residues: CASSLTPTRGYTF. CDR3 sequence (DNA): TGTGCCAGCAGCTTAACCCCTACGCGGGGCTACACCTTC. The whole variable domain, filled in from reference TRBV11-2 and TRBJ1-2, reads EAGVAQSPRYKIIEKRQSVAFWCNPISGHATLYWYQQILGQGPKLLIQFQNNGVVDDSQLPKDRFSAERLKGVDSTLKIQPAKLEDSAVYLCASSLTPTRGYTFGSGTRLTVV.

CDR3 DNA: TGTGCCAGTAGTTTACCGGGACAGGGGGTGGATGAGCAGTTCTTC. Translating gives CASSLPGQGVDEQFF. The chain has TRBV19 and TRBJ2-1; 11 nucleotides line up with TRBD1. The CDR3 consists of 15 residues. CDR1 and CDR2 (germline): LNHDA, SQIVND (reference sequence). Unmatched junction bases numbered 8, after V lost 5 bases and J lost 8 bases.

The chain combines TRBV2 with TRBJ1-4; tentatively, D is TRBD1 (5 bases). Germline V gene data show CDR1 as SNHLY and CDR2 as FYNNEI. V was trimmed by 4 bases and J by 2 bases, leaving 8 bases between them. The CDR3 loop spans 14 amino acids. CDR3 sequence (DNA): TGTGCCAGCAGTGGCGGGACCACTAATGAAAAACTGTTTTTT. Protein product: CASSGGTTNEKLFF.

This sequence joins TRBV28 and TRBJ2-1; the match to TRBD2 covers 14 bases. The V gene end was trimmed by 6 bases and the J gene end by 2 bases; junction bases not matched to a gene: 3. Germline loops: CDR1 MDHEN, CDR2 SYDVKM. CDR3 length: 16 residues. Here the CDR3 reads CASRTTSGRAYNEQFF. CDR3 in DNA: TGTGCCAGCAGGACGACTAGCGGGAGGGCCTACAATGAGCAGTTCTTC. Looking up the rest from reference TRBV28 and TRBJ2-1 gives the full variable domain: DVKVTQSSRYLVKRTGEKVFLECVQDMDHENMFWYRQDPGLGLRLIYFSYDVKMKEKGDIPEGYSVSREKKERFSLILESASTNQTSMYLCASRTTSGRAYNEQFFGPGTRLTVL.

This clone was seen a few times. The V and J genes are TRBV28 and TRBJ1-5; the D gene is possibly TRBD1 (5 bases). Trimming took off 10 bases at V and 3 bases at J, with 10 bases between the two ends. This CDR3 has 12 residues. CDR1 is MDHEN, CDR2 SYDVKM, per germline. The CDR3 protein is CAIRGTNQPQHF. The CDR3 region has the DNA TGTGCCATCCGGGGGACCAATCAGCCCCAGCATTTT.